The 12 T cell receptor beta chains below come from one sample, sequenced in a study of blood T cells in healthy people across ages. Alongside a J-beta primer mix, a sample-barcoded 5' primer served in a second PCR lasting 7 to 11 cycles. TCRdb itself ran the 5' RACE reads through MiXCR, one entry per CDR3 protein. The sample includes approximately 800,000 distinct CDR3 sequences, approximately 67% of them seen just once. The material sequenced was blood. Source of these receptors: a man younger than 40 in good health.

This chain uses TRBV20-1 with TRBJ2-1, with D possibly matching TRBD1 (5 bases). The assigned J gene may be wrong: the sequence end matches TRBJ2-7 better. Germline V lookup: CDR1 DFQATT, CDR2 SNEGSKA (reference sequence). CDR3 size: 12 residues. The CDR3 sequence is CSASDSYYEQYF. For the CDR3, the DNA is TGCAGTGCTTCCGACAGCTACTACGAGCAGTACTTC.

Only a few counts were recorded for this clonotype. This chain connects TRBV29-1 to TRBJ1-5; 12 positions agree with TRBD1. This CDR3 has 13 residues. Per the germline V gene, CDR1 is SQVTM and CDR2 is ANQGSEA. The V and J ends lost 6 bases and 5 bases, in that order; junction bases with no gene match: 2. The CDR3 region has the DNA TGCAGCGTAGGGGACAGGGGGCATCAGCCCCAGCATTTT. It encodes CSVGDRGHQPQHF.

The rearrangement links TRBV20-1 to TRBJ2-5; 14 bases agree with TRBD2. V lost 2 bases and J lost 7; bases outside the gene matches: 12. Germline CDR1 and CDR2: DFQATT and SNEGSKA (reference sequence). The CDR3 has 17 residues. CDR3 DNA: TGCAGTGCTAGAACCGGGACTAGCGGGGGAGCCGTCGGGACCCAGTACTTC. It yields the protein CSARTGTSGGAVGTQYF.

This clonotype was picked up a small number of times. The chain uses TRBV9 and TRBJ1-6; TRBD1 agrees at 7 bases. The CDR3 spans 16 residues. Germline values: CDR1 SGDLS, CDR2 YYNGEE. V gave up 4 bases and J gave up 5 bases; unmatched junction bases: 9. CDR3 bases: TGTGCCAGCAGCCTTACAGGGGTTATCGATAATTCACCCCTCCACTTT. Residues: CASSLTGVIDNSPLHF.

The rearrangement uses TRBV3-1 and TRBJ2-1; D could derive from TRBD1 or TRBD2 (5 bases each). Germline V gene sequence: CDR1 LGHDT, CDR2 YNNKEL (reference sequence). The CDR3 spans 13 residues. V gave up 0 bases and J gave up 15 bases, with 15 bases separating them. CDR3 bases: TGTGCCAGCAGCCAAGATGGGACCACTGGGGCGTTCTTC. Its protein is CASSQDGTTGAFF.

V gene TRBV7-2 combines with J gene TRBJ2-1, with 7 nucleotides matching TRBD2. Germline V CDR1 and CDR2: SGHTA, FQGNSA. Losses at the gene ends were 1 base for V and 15 bases for J; bases not matched to a gene: 18. The CDR3 length is 16 residues. CDR3 loop: CASSLEGLTIYPFRFF. CDR3 DNA: TGTGCCAGCAGCTTAGAGGGACTAACAATTTACCCGTTTAGGTTCTTC.

The chain employs TRBV28 and TRBJ2-4; D possibly corresponds to TRBD1 (5 bases). Matching the DNA end better, TRBJ2-7 makes the J call doubtful. This CDR3 has 12 amino acids. Looked up from germline, CDR1 is MDHEN and CDR2 is SYDVKM. In nucleotides, the CDR3 is TGTGCCAGCAGTCTCCAGGACACCGAGCAGTACTTC. This sequence encodes CASSLQDTEQYF.

The chain couples TRBV4-3 to TRBJ2-7; 7 nucleotides match TRBD2. The junction had 9 bases not matched to a gene; V was cut back by 1 base and J by 6 bases. Germline lookup yields CDR1 LGHNA and CDR2 YSLEER. The CDR3 totals 15 residues. CDR3 DNA sequence: TGCGCCAGCAGCCAAGGTCCTGGACTAGTAGGCGAGCAGTACTTC. Its translation is CASSQGPGLVGEQYF.

This clonotype occurred many times. This sequence joins TRBV27 and TRBJ2-7, with D perhaps matching TRBD1 (6 bases). Germline lookup yields CDR1 MNHEY and CDR2 SMNVEV (reference sequence). Trimming left V 0 bases short and J 2 bases short, with 14 bases between. The CDR3 sequence is 16 residues long. The CDR3 DNA reads as TGTGCCAGCAGTTTATCGAGGACAGTGAGCACCTACGAGCAGTACTTC. Encoded protein: CASSLSRTVSTYEQYF.

The chain combines TRBV4-3 with TRBJ2-3, with TRBD2 matching over 8 bases. V was pared by 0 bases and J by 5 bases, with 7 bases of the junction left unmatched. The V gene's germline CDR1 is LGHNA and CDR2 YSLEER. This CDR3 is built from 16 residues. The CDR3 reads CASSQDRTGRGDTQYF. The DNA for the CDR3 is TGCGCCAGCAGCCAAGACCGGACCGGGAGGGGAGATACGCAGTATTTT.

Many counts were recorded for this clonotype. The chain recombines TRBV4-1 with TRBJ1-1; 10 bases are a match to TRBD1. V lost 3 bases and J lost 5; bases outside the gene matches: 15. The CDR3 contains 18 residues. Germline loops: CDR1 MGHRA, CDR2 YSYEKL. CDR3 coding DNA: TGCGCCAGCAGCCACTTTACGGACAGGGGGGAGAGGGGAACTGAAGCTTTCTTT. Protein product: CASSHFTDRGERGTEAFF.

As regards this clonotype: An end of the junction differs from the germline gene, which may be a read error. The chain uses TRBV6-1 and TRBJ2-1, with TRBD1 identical over 8 bases. Germline CDR1 is MNHNS and CDR2 is SASEGT. The CDR3 is made up of 15 amino acids. CDR3 coding DNA: TGTGCCAGCAGCCTAGACAGGGGCTCCTACAATGAGCGGTTCTTC. Translated: CASSLDRGSYNERFF.